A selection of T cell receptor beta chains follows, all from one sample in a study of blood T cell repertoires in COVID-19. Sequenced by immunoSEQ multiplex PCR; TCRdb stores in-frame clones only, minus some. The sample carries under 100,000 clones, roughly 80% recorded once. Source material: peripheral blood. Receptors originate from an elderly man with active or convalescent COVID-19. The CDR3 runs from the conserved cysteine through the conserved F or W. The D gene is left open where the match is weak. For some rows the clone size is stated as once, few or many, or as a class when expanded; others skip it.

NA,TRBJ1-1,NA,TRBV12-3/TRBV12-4,CASSLVESTEAFF,TGTGCCAGCAGTTTAGTAGAATCCACTGAAGCTTTCTTT
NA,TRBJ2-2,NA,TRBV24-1,CATSDYGGRDGELFF,TGTGCCACCAGTGATTACGGAGGGCGAGACGGGGAGCTGTTTTTT
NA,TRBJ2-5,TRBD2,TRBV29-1,CSDRTSGETQYF,TGCAGCGACAGGACTAGCGGTGAGACCCAGTACTTC
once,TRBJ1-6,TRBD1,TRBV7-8,CASSLARGTFNSPLHF,TGTGCCAGCAGCTTAGCCAGGGGGACTTTCAATTCACCCCTCCACTTT
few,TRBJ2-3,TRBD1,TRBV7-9,CASSGSRGRGSTDTQYF,TGTGCCAGCAGCGGCAGCAGGGGGCGCGGTAGCACAGATACGCAGTATTTT
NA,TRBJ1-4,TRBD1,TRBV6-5,CASSYSNTGAGEKLFF,TGTGCCAGCAGTTACTCTAATACAGGGGCAGGCGAAAAACTGTTTTTT
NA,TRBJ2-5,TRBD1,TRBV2,CASSERTGGEKTQYF,TGTGCCAGCAGTGAGCGGACAGGGGGCGAGAAGACCCAGTACTTC
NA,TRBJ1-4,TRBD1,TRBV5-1,CASSLGQDNEKLFF,TGCGCCAGCAGCTTAGGACAGGATAATGAAAAACTGTTTTTT
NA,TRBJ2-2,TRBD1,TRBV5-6,CASSTRDRRDTGELFF,TGTGCCAGCAGCACCCGGGACAGGAGAGACACCGGGGAGCTGTTTTTT
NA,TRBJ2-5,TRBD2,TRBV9,CASSVRTSGETQYF,TGTGCCAGCAGCGTACGGACTAGCGGAGAGACCCAGTACTTC
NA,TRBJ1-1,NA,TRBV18,CASSPLTGIPEAFF,TGTGCCAGCTCACCTCTAACAGGGATCCCTGAAGCTTTCTTT
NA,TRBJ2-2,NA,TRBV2,CASRELASSTGELFF,TGTGCCAGCAGAGAACTAGCCTCGAGCACCGGGGAGCTGTTTTTT
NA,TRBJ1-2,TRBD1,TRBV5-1,CASTMRQGGFGYTF,TGCGCCAGCACTATGAGACAGGGTGGCTTTGGCTACACCTTC
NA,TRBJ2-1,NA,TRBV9,CASSSRPSSYNEQFF,TGTGCCAGCAGCTCCCGCCCGAGCTCCTACAATGAGCAGTTCTTC
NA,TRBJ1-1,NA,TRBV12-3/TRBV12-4,CASKDGLNTEAFF,TGTGCCAGCAAGGATGGGCTGAACACTGAAGCTTTCTTT
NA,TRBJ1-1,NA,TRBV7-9,CASSLASGVGAEAFF,TGTGCCAGCAGCTTAGCGTCAGGGGTAGGCGCTGAAGCTTTCTTT
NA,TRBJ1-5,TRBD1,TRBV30,CAWRRQGSNQPQHF,TGTGCCTGGAGAAGACAGGGATCCAATCAGCCCCAGCATTTT
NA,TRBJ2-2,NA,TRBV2,CASSSGWGDTGELFF,TGTGCCAGCAGTTCTGGATGGGGGGACACCGGGGAGCTGTTTTTT
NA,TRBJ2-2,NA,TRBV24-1,CATSDPSPPGELFF,TGTGCCACCAGTGACCCGAGCCCCCCCGGGGAGCTGTTTTTT
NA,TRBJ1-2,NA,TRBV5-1,CASSLVLGPEGYTF,TGCGCCAGCAGCTTGGTTCTCGGCCCGGAGGGCTACACCTTC
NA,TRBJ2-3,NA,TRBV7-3,CASSPSFADTQYF,TGTGCCAGCAGCCCCTCCTTTGCAGATACGCAGTATTTT
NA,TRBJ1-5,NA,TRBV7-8,CASSFGGYSNQPQHF,TGTGCCAGCAGCTTTGGGGGGTATAGCAATCAGCCCCAGCATTTT
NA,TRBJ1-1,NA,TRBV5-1,CASSPLGGGEAFF,TGCGCCAGCAGCCCCCTGGGAGGGGGTGAAGCTTTCTTT
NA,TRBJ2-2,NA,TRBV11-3,CASSAVRTGELFF,TGTGCCAGCAGCGCCGTTCGGACCGGGGAGCTGTTTTTT
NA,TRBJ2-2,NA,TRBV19,CASTNTGELFF,TGTGCCAGTACAAACACCGGGGAGCTGTTTTTT
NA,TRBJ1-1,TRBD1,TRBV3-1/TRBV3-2,CASSQGQGWTEAFF,TGTGCCAGCAGCCAAGGACAGGGTTGGACTGAAGCTTTCTTT
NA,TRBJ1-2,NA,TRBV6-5,CASSRTPTGGGYTF,TGTGCCAGCAGCCGTACACCGACAGGTGGAGGCTACACCTTC
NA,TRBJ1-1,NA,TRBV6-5,CASSRMGGRSEAFF,TGTGCCAGCAGTAGGATGGGGGGTCGGTCTGAAGCTTTCTTT
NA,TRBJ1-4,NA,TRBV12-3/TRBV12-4,CASSLVLEKLFF,TGTGCCAGCAGTTTAGTTCTGGAAAAACTGTTTTTT
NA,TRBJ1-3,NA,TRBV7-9,CASSLLSIGANTIYF,TGTGCCAGCAGCTTACTCAGTATAGGGGCGAACACCATATATTTT
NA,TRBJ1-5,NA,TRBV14,CASSLGVGGPQHF,TGTGCCAGCAGCCTCGGAGTCGGCGGGCCCCAGCATTTT
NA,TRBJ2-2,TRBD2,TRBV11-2,CASSLVSGGGFGELFF,TGTGCCAGCAGCTTAGTTTCGGGAGGGGGTTTCGGGGAGCTGTTTTTT
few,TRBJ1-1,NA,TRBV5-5,CASSLFRGPLRNTEAFF,TGTGCCAGCAGCTTGTTCAGGGGACCACTGAGAAACACTGAAGCTTTCTTT
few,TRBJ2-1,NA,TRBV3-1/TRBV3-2,CASSQQRTSNEQFF,TGTGCCAGCAGCCAACAGCGAACTAGCAATGAGCAGTTCTTC
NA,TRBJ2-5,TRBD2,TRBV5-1,CASSLLLADQETQYF,TGCGCCAGCAGCTTGTTACTAGCGGACCAAGAGACCCAGTACTTC